The sequence of this TCR beta chain was determined in a study of kidney transplant recipient with SARS-CoV-2 infection. A remark on this clonotype: This may arise from a read error, as a much more abundant clone is one base away.

TCRdb passed the reads through MiXCR, listing each CDR3 protein once. The profile shows 200,000 to 300,000 distinct CDR3 sequences, roughly 26% of them singletons. Germline values: CDR1 MNHNS, CDR2 SASEGT. This CDR3 comprises 15 residues. V lost 7 bases and J lost 3, with 15 bases in between. V gene TRBV6-1 combines with J gene TRBJ2-2, with D possibly being TRBD2 (6 bases). The source is a male patient aged 25-45 years who had COVID-19 and was a kidney transplant recipient. The graft donor may have given rise to some T cells. The sequenced sample was a blood sample, obtained at baseline and on day 111 from a kidney transplant recipient. The DNA for the CDR3 is TGTGCCAGCAAAAACTCGGGGGAAGACACCGGGGAGCTGTTTTTT. It encodes CASKNSGEDTGELFF.